The present T cell receptor beta chain was sequenced within a study of type 1 regulatory T cells. Study information: T-allo10 is an in vitro-generated, Tr1-enriched CD4 T cell product specific for alloantigen.

The germline V and J ends were trimmed by 0 bases and 12 bases, with 19 bases remaining between them. Germline lookup yields CDR1 DFQATT and CDR2 SNEGSKA (reference sequence). The CDR3 runs 14 residues. TCRdb reanalysed the reads using MiXCR and keeps one entry per CDR3 protein. This sample has 80,000 to 100,000 distinct CDR3 sequences, with 31% found just once. The sample holds a few counts of this clonotype. Sequencing was carried out using CD4+ T cells, either the whole sample or a sorted fraction (not recorded which). The genes are TRBV20-1 and TRBJ2-3; either TRBD1 or TRBD2 may supply D (5 bases each). The clonotype originates from a human donor in good health. CDR3 in amino acids: CSARDVVRGTHQYF. CDR3 sequence (DNA): TGCAGTGCTAGAGATGTAGTTCGAGGGACCCACCAGTATTTT.